This T cell receptor beta chain was retrieved from a study of T cell responses to AZD1222 COVID-19 vaccine. Study-wide points: Dominant CD4 TCR responses targeted spike regions 160-218 and 743-854.

About this clone itself: Its antigen is as yet unknown.

Some clones are missing from TCRdb's copy, which holds only in-frame ones; the method was immunoSEQ multiplex PCR. The data hold 150,000 to 200,000 clones, with 90% observed a single time. Germline lookup yields CDR1 MNHEY and CDR2 SMNVEV (reference sequence). The CDR3 has 15 residues. Trimming removed 3 bases at V and 5 bases at J, with 14 bases between. This receptor was obtained from an adult in good health. The specimen was peripheral blood, collected on day 0 of AZD1222 vaccination. The rearrangement joins TRBV27 to TRBJ1-5; perhaps TRBD1 as D (6 bases). CDR3 in amino acids: CASSFGGRGDQPQHF. CDR3 nucleotide sequence: TGTGCCAGCAGTTTCGGGGGGCGCGGTGATCAGCCCCAGCATTTT.